This T cell receptor (beta chain) was observed in a study of cytomegalovirus exposure and HLA in healthy donors. Study-level points and caveats: Overall, approximately 180 TCR beta chains were annotated as cytomegalovirus-associated. First-cohort TCR clusters tended to co-occur in the roughly 130 validation repertoires, a later analysis found. Most TCR sequences were seen very rarely across donors, but some public TCRs occurred in many.

Germline CDR1 MNHEY, CDR2 SMNVEV (reference sequence). The CDR3 runs to 16 residues. The V and J ends lost 5 bases and 2 bases respectively, with 15 bases between them. The assay was immunoSEQ multiplex PCR, and TCRdb's table has in-frame clones only and misses some. This repertoire shows 150,000 to 200,000 clones, about 89% found once; its top ten account for 6% to 8.5%. In this sample, this clone turned up once. Antigen unknown. It was the roughly 120-subject validation cohort, separate from the approximately 620-subject first cohort, to which the donors belonged. This chain uses TRBV27 with TRBJ2-2; the D gene could be TRBD1 or TRBD2 (5 bases each). The sample comprised PBMCs. This sequence was found in a man aged 25-40 years in good health and CMV-seropositive. The CDR3 DNA reads as TGTGCCAGCAGTCCCTACTCCGGGGCTAACACCGGGGAGCTGTTTTTT. This codes for CASSPYSGANTGELFF.